This T cell receptor beta chain was found in a study of blood T cell repertoires in COVID-19. Overall study context: Collection of acute and convalescent COVID-19 samples took place in the United States, Italy and Spain. Sample material is recorded as cDNA or gDNA derived from T cells, B-cell-depleted T cells, or PBMCs.

The CDR3 totals 20 residues. Per germline, CDR1 SGHTA and CDR2 FQGTGA. J gave up 13 bases and V 5 bases, and 29 bases lay outside the gene matches. In the study's own analysis: For nucleated cells, counts were estimated from reference gene primer amplification. TCRdb keeps only in-frame clones here, not all; method: immunoSEQ multiplex PCR. V and J calls and clone size are as listed in that table; D and trimming were resolved from the DNA. The table records some 70,000 clones, about 91% of them present only once. This chain joins TRBV7-3 and TRBJ2-2; 9 bases map to TRBD1. The TCR was taken from a woman in her seventies with acute or convalescent COVID-19. The sample was peripheral blood. The CDR3: CASSRYPGQGFFEPDSGLFF. The CDR3 DNA follows: TGTGCCAGCAGCCGGTATCCGGGACAGGGCTTCTTTGAACCCGACAGTGGGCTGTTTTTT. Full variable domain (outside the CDR3, taken from reference TRBV7-3 and TRBJ2-2): GAGVSQTPSNKVTEKGKYVELRCDPISGHTALYWYRQSLGQGPEFLIYFQGTGAADDSGLPNDRFFAVRPEGSVSTLKIQRTERGDSAVYLCASSRYPGQGFFEPDSGLFFGEGSRLTVL.